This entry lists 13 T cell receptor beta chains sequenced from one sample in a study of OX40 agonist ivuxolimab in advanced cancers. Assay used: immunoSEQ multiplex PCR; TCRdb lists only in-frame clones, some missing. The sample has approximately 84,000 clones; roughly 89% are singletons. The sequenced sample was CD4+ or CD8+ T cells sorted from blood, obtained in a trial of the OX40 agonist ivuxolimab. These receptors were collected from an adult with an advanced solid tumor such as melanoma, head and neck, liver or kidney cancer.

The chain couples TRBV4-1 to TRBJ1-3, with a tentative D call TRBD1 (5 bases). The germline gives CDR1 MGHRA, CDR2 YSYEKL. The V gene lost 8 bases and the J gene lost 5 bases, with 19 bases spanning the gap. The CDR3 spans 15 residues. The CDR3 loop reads CASSLGRDLRNTIYF. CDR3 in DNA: TGCGCCAGCTCACTTGGACGGGACCTTCGAAACACCATATATTTT.

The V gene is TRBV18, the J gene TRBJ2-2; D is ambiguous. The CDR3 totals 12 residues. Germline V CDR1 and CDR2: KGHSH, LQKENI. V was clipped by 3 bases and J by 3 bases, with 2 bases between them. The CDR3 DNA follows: TGTGCCAGCTCACCTTACACCGGGGAGCTGTTTTTT. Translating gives CASSPYTGELFF.

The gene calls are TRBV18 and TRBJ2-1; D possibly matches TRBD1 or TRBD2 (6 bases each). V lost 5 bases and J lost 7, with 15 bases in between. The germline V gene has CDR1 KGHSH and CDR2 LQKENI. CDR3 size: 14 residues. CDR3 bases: TGTGCCAGCTCAAAAGTACGAGGGGGGAATGAGCAGTTCTTC. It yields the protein CASSKVRGGNEQFF.

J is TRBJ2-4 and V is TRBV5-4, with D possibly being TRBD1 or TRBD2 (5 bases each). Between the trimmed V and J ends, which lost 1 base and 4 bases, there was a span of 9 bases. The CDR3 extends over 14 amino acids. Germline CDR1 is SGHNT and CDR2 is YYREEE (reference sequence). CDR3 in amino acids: CASSLTGPKNIQYF. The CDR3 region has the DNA TGTGCCAGCAGCTTGACGGGGCCAAAAAACATTCAGTACTTC.

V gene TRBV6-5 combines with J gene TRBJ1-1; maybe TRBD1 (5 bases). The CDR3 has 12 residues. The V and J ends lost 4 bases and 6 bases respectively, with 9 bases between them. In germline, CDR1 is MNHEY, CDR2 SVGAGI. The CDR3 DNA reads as TGTGCCAGCAGTTCCAGGGTTTCTGAAGCTTTCTTT. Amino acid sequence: CASSSRVSEAFF.

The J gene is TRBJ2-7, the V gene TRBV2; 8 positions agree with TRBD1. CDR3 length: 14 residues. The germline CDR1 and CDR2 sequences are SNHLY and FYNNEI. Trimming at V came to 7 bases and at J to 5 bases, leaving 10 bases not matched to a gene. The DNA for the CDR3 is TGTGCCAGCAACCTTCGGGACAGGACGGACGAGCAGTACGTC. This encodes CASNLRDRTDEQYV.

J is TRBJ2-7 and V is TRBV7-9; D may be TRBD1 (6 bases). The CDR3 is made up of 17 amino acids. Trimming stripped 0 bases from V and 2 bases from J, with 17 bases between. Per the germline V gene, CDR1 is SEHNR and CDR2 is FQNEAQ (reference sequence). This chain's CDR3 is CASSLAFRGRIPYEQYF. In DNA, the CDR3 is TGTGCCAGCAGCTTAGCCTTCAGGGGCCGTATTCCCTACGAGCAGTACTTC.

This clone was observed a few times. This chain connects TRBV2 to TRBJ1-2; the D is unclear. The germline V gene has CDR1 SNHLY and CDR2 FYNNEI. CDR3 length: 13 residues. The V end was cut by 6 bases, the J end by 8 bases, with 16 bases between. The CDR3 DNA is TGTGCCAGCAGCGCCCCCGACGCCCCGGGCTACACCTTC. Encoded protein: CASSAPDAPGYTF.

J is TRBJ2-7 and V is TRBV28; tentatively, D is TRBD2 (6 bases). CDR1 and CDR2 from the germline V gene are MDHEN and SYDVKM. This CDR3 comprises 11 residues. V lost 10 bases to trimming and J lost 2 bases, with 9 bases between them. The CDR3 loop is CATQRAYEQYF. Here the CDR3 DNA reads TGTGCCACCCAGCGGGCCTACGAGCAGTACTTC.

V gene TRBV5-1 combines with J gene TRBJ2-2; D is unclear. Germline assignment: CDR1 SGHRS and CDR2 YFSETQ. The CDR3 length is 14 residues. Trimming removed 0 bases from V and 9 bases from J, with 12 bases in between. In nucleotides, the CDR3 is TGCGCCAGCAGCTTGGAACTGGCAGGAAGGGAGCTGTTTTTT. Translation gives CASSLELAGRELFF.

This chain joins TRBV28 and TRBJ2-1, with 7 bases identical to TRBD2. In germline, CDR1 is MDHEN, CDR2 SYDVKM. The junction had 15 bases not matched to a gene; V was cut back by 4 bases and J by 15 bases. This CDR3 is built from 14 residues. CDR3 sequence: CASSSPGAGALRFF. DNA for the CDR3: TGTGCCAGCAGTTCTCCCGGGGCGGGAGCTCTGCGGTTCTTC.

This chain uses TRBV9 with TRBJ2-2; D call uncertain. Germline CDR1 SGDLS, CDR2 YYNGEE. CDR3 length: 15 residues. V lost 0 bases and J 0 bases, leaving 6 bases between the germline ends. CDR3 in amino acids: CASSVGSANTGELFF. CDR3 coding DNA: TGTGCCAGCAGCGTAGGGTCAGCGAACACCGGGGAGCTGTTTTTT.

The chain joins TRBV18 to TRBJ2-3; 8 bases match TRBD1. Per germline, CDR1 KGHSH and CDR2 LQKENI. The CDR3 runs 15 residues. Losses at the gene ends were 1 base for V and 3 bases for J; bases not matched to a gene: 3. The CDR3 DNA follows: TGTGCCAGCTCACCACAGGGACAGGCTACAGATACGCAGTATTTT. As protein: CASSPQGQATDTQYF.